Below are 10 T cell receptor beta chains sequenced from a single sample in a study of T cell changes during pregnancy in multiple sclerosis. Clones were sequenced by immunoSEQ multiplex PCR, and TCRdb holds only the in-frame ones, with some missing. The sample has about 20,000 clones, 80% to 90% seen once; the top ten hold roughly 8%. The sample in question was CD8+ T cells from peripheral blood mononuclear cells, obtained in the second trimester of pregnancy. These receptors originate from a female donor in good health, enrolled as a control in a pregnancy study.

This chain uses TRBV29-1 with TRBJ2-7; a possible D gene is TRBD2 (6 bases). The CDR3 runs 15 residues. Trimming left V 4 bases short and J 6 bases short, with 22 bases between. The V gene's germline CDR1 is SQVTM and CDR2 ANQGSEA. The CDR3: CSVAGGGNPGLEQYF. CDR3 in DNA: TGCAGCGTTGCCGGGGGTGGGAACCCGGGACTCGAGCAGTACTTC.

About this clone: In this CDR3 the conserved last residue, phenylalanine or tryptophan, is missing, so a read error is likely. The chain combines TRBV6-5 with TRBJ1-5; D perhaps matches TRBD1 (5 bases). The germline CDR1 and CDR2 sequences are MNHEY and SVGAGI. The CDR3 is made up of 13 amino acids. V lost 0 bases and J lost 6, with 6 bases in between. CDR3 loop: CASSYSRGQPQHL. Here the CDR3 DNA reads TGTGCCAGCAGTTACTCTAGGGGTCAGCCCCAGCATCTT.

The chain links TRBV10-3 to TRBJ1-2; D remains ambiguous. Germline V gene lookup returns CDR1 ENHRY and CDR2 SYGVKD. Trimming removed 2 bases from V and 3 bases from J, with 10 bases in between. The CDR3 totals 14 residues. The CDR3 sequence: CAISETPDYYGYTF. The CDR3, as DNA: TGTGCCATCAGTGAGACTCCTGACTACTATGGCTACACCTTC.

The V call is TRBV27, the J call TRBJ1-2; possible D gene TRBD1, 5 bases. Deletions cut 8 bases from V and 5 bases from J, with 12 bases between. The CDR3 has 12 residues. Germline V gene sequence: CDR1 MNHEY, CDR2 SMNVEV (reference sequence). The DNA for the CDR3 is TGTGCCAGCGGGACTCACCTTTATGGCTACACCTTC. Amino acid sequence: CASGTHLYGYTF.

The chain has TRBV7-9 and TRBJ2-1, with D possibly TRBD1 on 5 matching bases. This CDR3 spans 15 amino acids. V was pared by 6 bases and J by 4 bases, with 16 bases between. CDR1 is SEHNR and CDR2 is FQNEAQ in the germline V gene (reference sequence). This CDR3 is CASRSEQDPYNEQFF. In DNA, the CDR3 is TGTGCCAGCAGATCTGAACAGGATCCATACAATGAGCAGTTCTTC.

This chain links TRBV28 with TRBJ2-1, with 9 positions matching TRBD2. The CDR3 is 17 amino acids. Germline CDR1 is MDHEN and CDR2 is SYDVKM. The junction had 6 bases not matched to a gene; V was cut back by 3 bases and J by 0 bases. The CDR3 sequence: CASSFFGSGSSYNEQFF. Here the CDR3 DNA reads TGTGCCAGCAGTTTTTTTGGTAGCGGGAGCTCCTACAATGAGCAGTTCTTC. Full variable domain (outside the CDR3, taken from reference TRBV28 and TRBJ2-1): DVKVTQSSRYLVKRTGEKVFLECVQDMDHENMFWYRQDPGLGLRLIYFSYDVKMKEKGDIPEGYSVSREKKERFSLILESASTNQTSMYLCASSFFGSGSSYNEQFFGPGTRLTVL.

The chain is built from TRBV19 and TRBJ1-2, with D uncertain. This CDR3 contains 14 residues. The germline CDR1 and CDR2 sequences are LNHDA and SQIVND (reference sequence). The V end lost 3 bases, the J end lost 6 bases, and 14 bases lay between the germline ends. CDR3 sequence reads: CASSMGGSEDGYTF. Written as DNA, the CDR3 is TGTGCCAGTAGTATGGGAGGGTCCGAGGATGGCTACACCTTC.

V is TRBV6-4 and J is TRBJ2-3, with 7 bases that match TRBD2. V was pared by 6 bases and J by 2 bases, with 8 bases of the junction left unmatched. The CDR3 extends over 15 amino acids. Looked up from germline, CDR1 is MRHNA and CDR2 is SNTAGT. The CDR3 sequence: CASRPGEGSTDTQYF. The CDR3 bases are TGTGCCAGCAGGCCCGGGGAGGGCTCCACAGATACGCAGTATTTT.

The chain recombines TRBV28 with TRBJ2-1, with TRBD2 identical over 7 bases. Unmatched junction bases numbered 16, after V lost 10 bases and J lost 4 bases. The CDR3 is made up of 16 amino acids. Germline CDR1 MDHEN, CDR2 SYDVKM. In DNA, the CDR3 is TGTGCCATCCAAGCCGGACTAGGCACGGGTTACAATGAGCAGTTCTTC. The encoded protein is CAIQAGLGTGYNEQFF.

The chain links TRBV5-6 to TRBJ2-2, with TRBD1 matching over 7 bases. The CDR3 consists of 15 residues. The trim removed 4 bases at V and 6 bases at J, leaving 9 bases unmatched. Germline-derived CDR1 and CDR2 are SGHDT and YYEEEE. The CDR3 nucleotides read TGTGCCAGCAGCACAACGACAGGGTTACCCGGGGAGCTGTTTTTT. Translated, it gives CASSTTTGLPGELFF.